This T cell receptor (beta chain) was documented in a study of blood T cell repertoires in COVID-19. Profiling relied on immunoSEQ multiplex PCR, and the TCRdb table lists in-frame clones only, not all of them. Of 150,000 to 200,000 clones listed, about 81% were seen once; the top ten hold approximately 19%. CDR1 is SGDLS, CDR2 YYNGEE, per germline. This CDR3 is 12 amino acids long. The V end was cut by 4 bases, the J end by 7 bases, with 11 bases between. The sample comprised peripheral blood. This TCR was sampled from a woman over 75 with acute or convalescent COVID-19. The J gene is TRBJ1-1, the V gene TRBV9, with D possibly TRBD1 on 6 matching bases. The CDR3 spells CASSRDTGEAFF. The CDR3 region has the DNA TGTGCCAGCAGCCGGGACACCGGTGAAGCTTTCTTT.